This T cell receptor beta chain was observed in a study of long-term antiretroviral therapy in people with HIV. People in the study who had HIV all got their treatment in the United States. As for this clone: Its specificity is unknown.

Sequencing relied on immunoSEQ assay v3.0, run at survey level. The method was immunoSEQ multiplex PCR; TCRdb's version includes in-frame clones alone and lacks a portion of them. Of about 48,000 clones listed, approximately 79% were seen once; the top ten hold roughly 3.2%. General study findings and limits: After ART, diversity increased yet remained lower than transplant donor controls. Dating from the mid-2000s to the late 2010s, the blood was possibly obtained under older ART regimens.

The CDR3 has 12 residues. In germline, CDR1 is SGHVS, CDR2 FNYEAQ. V was clipped by 6 bases and J by 8 bases; unmatched bases: 5. The sample in question was unsorted PBMCs, obtained 0.8 years after starting antiretroviral therapy. This sequence joins TRBV7-6 and TRBJ1-2; TRBD1 aligns across 8 bases. This TCR was sampled from a woman aged 18-35 years with HIV. The CDR3 sequence is CASSLQGEGYTF. The CDR3 DNA reads TGTGCCAGCAGTCTACAGGGGGAAGGCTACACCTTC.